This T cell receptor (beta chain) is from a study of human T cells and chemical hapten exposure. About the study: The variation in per-sample TCR yields arose mainly from small differences in pooled library volumes.

Within the library, unique molecular identifiers were attached to each individual cDNA molecule. Methods used by the authors: Across samples, TCR counts had a median of about 92,000 and ranged from roughly 23,224 to 690,600. MiXCR, run by TCRdb on the 5' RACE reads, gives a single entry per CDR3 protein. The V and J calls, along with clone size, are taken from TCRdb and not from the paper's own processing. The sample yields 100,000 to 120,000 distinct CDR3 sequences, approximately 20% seen once. V shed 8 bases and J shed 2 bases, with 8 bases lying between them. Per germline, CDR1 MDHEN and CDR2 SYDVKM. The CDR3 runs 12 residues. Someone pulled total RNA out of unfractionated whole blood.

The receptor's source is a human donor in good health. The V and J genes are TRBV28 and TRBJ2-3, with D possibly TRBD2 on 6 matching bases. The CDR3 loop reads CASGGITDTQYF. In DNA, the CDR3 is TGTGCCAGCGGAGGGATCACAGATACGCAGTATTTT. The whole variable domain, filled in from reference TRBV28 and TRBJ2-3, reads DVKVTQSSRYLVKRTGEKVFLECVQDMDHENMFWYRQDPGLGLRLIYFSYDVKMKEKGDIPEGYSVSREKKERFSLILESASTNQTSMYLCASGGITDTQYFGPGTRLTVL.